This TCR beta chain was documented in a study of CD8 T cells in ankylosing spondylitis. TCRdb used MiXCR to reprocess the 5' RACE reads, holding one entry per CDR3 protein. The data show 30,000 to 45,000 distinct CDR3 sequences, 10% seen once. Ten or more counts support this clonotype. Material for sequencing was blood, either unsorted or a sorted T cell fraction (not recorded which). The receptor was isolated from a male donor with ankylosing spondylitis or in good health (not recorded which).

The CDR3, as DNA: TGTGCCAGCAGCCCTAGGACAGACACAGATACGCAGTATTTT. Amino acid sequence: CASSPRTDTDTQYF. The chain employs TRBV9 and TRBJ2-3, with D possibly being TRBD1 (6 bases). Germline values: CDR1 SGDLS, CDR2 YYNGEE. Trimming pared 4 bases from V and 2 bases from J, leaving 11 bases between. This CDR3 has 14 residues. Together with reference TRBV9 and TRBJ2-3, the CDR3 gives the full variable domain: DSGVTQTPKHLITATGQRVTLRCSPRSGDLSVYWYQQSLDQGLQFLIQYYNGEERAKGNILERFSAQQFPDLHSELNLSSLELGDSALYFCASSPRTDTDTQYFGPGTRLTVL.